The rows below give T cell receptor beta chains drawn from one sample of a study of T cell responses to AZD1222 COVID-19 vaccine. The assay was immunoSEQ multiplex PCR, and TCRdb's table has in-frame clones only and misses some. The sample has approximately 190,000 clones; roughly 92% are singletons. The source was peripheral blood, collected on day 0 of AZD1222 vaccination. These receptors originate from an adult in good health. Each CDR3 is given with its conserved first and last residue. D genes are given only for firm matches. The size of a clone is reported for some rows only, either as once, few or many, or as a class for expanded clones.

d_call | j_call | clone_size | v_call | cdr3_nt | cdr3_aa
. | TRBJ1-2 | . | TRBV6-6 | TGTGCCAGCACCCCCGGGACCCGGACTTATGGCTACACCTTC | CASTPGTRTYGYTF
. | TRBJ2-5 | . | TRBV5-1 | TGCGCCAGCCAGACTAACCTGCAAGAGACCCAGTACTTC | CASQTNLQETQYF
. | TRBJ2-3 | . | TRBV5-1 | TGCGCCAGCAGCTCAATAGGGGGGGATTTCTCAGATACGCAGTATTTT | CASSSIGGDFSDTQYF
. | TRBJ1-4 | . | TRBV7-9 | TGTGCCAGCGCCGCAGGGGACTCAACTAATGAAAAACTGTTTTTT | CASAAGDSTNEKLFF
. | TRBJ1-2 | few | TRBV7-9 | TGTGCCAGCAGCTCCTCCCTGGGTTCTACAGGCCCCGGGTATGGCTACACCTTC | CASSSSLGSTGPGYGYTF
. | TRBJ1-1 | . | TRBV27 | TGTGCCAGCACCCCCGGGGGGGGTCTAGGCACTGAAGCTTTCTTT | CASTPGGGLGTEAFF
. | TRBJ1-5 | . | TRBV12-3/TRBV12-4 | TGTGCCAGCAGTACGGCCGATCAGCCCCAGCATTTT | CASSTADQPQHF
. | TRBJ1-3 | . | TRBV19 | TGTGCCAGTAGGGTAAGGTCTGGAAACACCATATATTTT | CASRVRSGNTIYF
TRBD2 | TRBJ2-3 | . | TRBV7-2 | TGTGCCAGCAGCTCCCGGGTAGCGGGGGGCACAGATACGCAGTATTTT | CASSSRVAGGTDTQYF
TRBD2 | TRBJ2-3 | . | TRBV19 | TGTGCCAGTAGTTTAGATAGCGGCGGGAGGGATACGCAGTATTTT | CASSLDSGGRDTQYF
TRBD1 | TRBJ1-5 | . | TRBV2 | TGTGCCAGCAGGGACAGGCCCAATAGCAATCAGCCCCAGCATTTT | CASRDRPNSNQPQHF
. | TRBJ2-7 | once | TRBV7-2 | TGTGCCAGCAGTTTCCAGGCAGGCTTCAGCGAGCAGTACTTC | CASSFQAGFSEQYF
. | TRBJ1-1 | . | TRBV7-9 | TGTGCCAGCAGCCGGCCTAGGAACACTGAAGCTTTCTTT | CASSRPRNTEAFF
. | TRBJ2-1 | . | TRBV30 | TGTGCCTGGAGTGTCCTCCGGGTCCCGGGGCAGTTCTTC | CAWSVLRVPGQFF
TRBD2 | TRBJ2-1 | . | TRBV3-1/TRBV3-2 | TGTGCCAGCAGCCATTCGGGGGGGGGCAATGAGCAGTTCTTC | CASSHSGGGNEQFF
. | TRBJ1-5 | once | TRBV12-3/TRBV12-4 | TGTGCCAGCAGTAAGACAGTGCTGGAGCCCCAGCATTTT | CASSKTVLEPQHF
TRBD1 | TRBJ2-2 | . | TRBV15 | TGTGCCACCAGCAGAGAAAGGCAGGGGGTAACCTACGGGGAGCTGTTTTTT | CATSRERQGVTYGELFF
TRBD1 | TRBJ2-3 | . | TRBV6-5 | TGTGCCAGCAGTAGCGCCGGGACAGGGTCAGATACGCAGTATTTT | CASSSAGTGSDTQYF
TRBD1 | TRBJ1-1 | . | TRBV7-9 | TGTGCCAGCAGCACCGGGACAGTGAACACTGAAGCTTTCTTT | CASSTGTVNTEAFF
. | TRBJ1-2 | . | TRBV6-5 | TGTGCCAGCAGTTACAGGGTTGGCTATGGCTACACCTTC | CASSYRVGYGYTF
. | TRBJ1-6 | . | TRBV27 | TGTGCCAGCAGTTTTCCGGGACCGGAATATTCACCCCTCCACTTT | CASSFPGPEYSPLHF
. | TRBJ2-7 | . | TRBV28 | TGTGCCAGCAACCCAGGGTCACCCCCCTACGAGCAGTACTTC | CASNPGSPPYEQYF
. | TRBJ1-3 | . | TRBV4-2 | TGTGCCAGCAGCCAAGCGTCAGGGTGGGATGGAAACACCATATATTTT | CASSQASGWDGNTIYF
. | TRBJ2-2 | . | TRBV9 | TGTGCCAGCAGCCACTCCGGGGAGCTGTTTTTT | CASSHSGELFF
. | TRBJ2-7 | . | TRBV5-1 | TGCGCCAGCAGTCTCGAGGGCAGGACCTACGAGCAGTACTTC | CASSLEGRTYEQYF
TRBD2 | TRBJ2-3 | . | TRBV27 | TGTGCCAGCAGGGCTGGCGGGAGTAGCACAGATACGCAGTATTTT | CASRAGGSSTDTQYF